This record covers a single T cell receptor beta chain. The target antigen is unknown. Within the sample, other DNA sequences also encode this same CDR3. Positive CCR7 selection of CD45RO-negative cells yielded the naive CD8 cells, and terminally differentiated effector memory CD45RA+ cells were excluded. The record originates from a study of shared clonotypes between healthy human individuals. Study-wide points: Unshared clonotypes carried lower generation probabilities than those common to all four donors. The authors sampled blood alone, and tissue repertoires likely differ.

The genomic DNA of each subset was split evenly across several immunoSEQ plates. As processed by the authors: ImmunoSEQ supplied junction-only sequences lacking quality scores, so filtering was different. Libraries were prepared by immunoSEQ multiplex PCR; TCRdb keeps only in-frame clonotypes and omits some of them. V and J calls and clone size are as listed in that table; D and trimming were resolved from the DNA. The sample records hundreds of thousands of clones, 95% to 97% being singletons. The CDR3 is 15 residues long. The J segment lost 1 base and the V segment lost 1 base, leaving 1 base of the junction unmatched. Germline V CDR1 and CDR2: LNHDA, SQIVND (reference sequence).

The V and J genes are TRBV19 and TRBJ2-7; 10 nucleotides line up with TRBD2. The material sequenced was naive CD8+ T cells sorted from blood. The origin of this receptor is a young woman in good health. Here the CDR3 DNA reads TGTGCCAGTAGTATAGGGACTAGCGGTTCCTACGAGCAGTACTTC. Protein sequence: CASSIGTSGSYEQYF.